This T cell receptor beta chain was retrieved from a study of T cell responses to AZD1222 COVID-19 vaccine. Study-level points and caveats: After two AZD1222 doses, spike-specific TCR breadth and depth rose versus day 0. Among vaccine-associated CD4 TCRs, coverage spanned spike, with dominance at 160-218 and 743-854. Only a handful of AZD1222 recipients tested seropositive at baseline.

To note about this clone: Its cognate antigen is unknown.

This CDR3 has 13 residues. The germline CDR1 and CDR2 sequences are SGHVS and FQNEAQ. V dropped 1 base and J dropped 1 base, with 4 bases sitting between them. Measured with immunoSEQ multiplex PCR; TCRdb has only the in-frame clones, and not every one. The sample lists roughly 120,000 clones, less than 90% occurring once. This sequence was found in an adult in good health. The chain links TRBV7-8 to TRBJ1-1; D is ambiguous. This specimen consisted of peripheral blood, obtained on day 0 of AZD1222 vaccination. CDR3 in DNA: TGTGCCAGCAGCTTAGAACAGAACACTGAAGCTTTCTTT. Translated, it gives CASSLEQNTEAFF. Full variable domain (missing parts from reference TRBV7-8 and TRBJ1-1): GAGVSQSPRYKVAKRGQDVALRCDPISGHVSLFWYQQALGQGPEFLTYFQNEAQLDKSGLPSDRFFAERPEGSVSTLKIQRTQQEDSAVYLCASSLEQNTEAFFGQGTRLTVV.